This T cell receptor (beta chain) appears in the sequencing data of a study of blood T cells in healthy people across ages. Broader study findings: Compared with aged donors, long-lived donors showed fewer expanded clones, suggesting selection.

Using a J-beta primer mix together with a sample-barcoded 5' primer, a second PCR was run for roughly 7 to 11 cycles. MiXCR, applied by TCRdb to the 5' RACE reads, yields one record per CDR3 protein. Altogether nearly 800,000 distinct CDR3 sequences are present, around three fifths being singletons, with the ten largest covering roughly 26%. The CDR3 spans 14 residues. Trimming stripped 3 bases from V and 6 bases from J, with 12 bases between. Germline V gives CDR1 SGHTA, CDR2 FQGNSA. About this clonotype itself: Its antigen is not known.

The rearrangement uses TRBV7-2 and TRBJ2-1; D assignment may be TRBD1 or TRBD2 (6 bases each). The receptor was isolated from a man in his forties in good health. Sequencing was done on a sample of blood. The CDR3 loop is CASSLTGARNEQFF. In DNA, the CDR3 is TGTGCCAGCAGCTTGACGGGGGCACGCAATGAGCAGTTCTTC.